This TCR beta chain was observed in a study of cytomegalovirus exposure and HLA in healthy donors. The PCR ran on 60 Vbeta and 13 Jbeta primers. Sequenced by immunoSEQ multiplex PCR; TCRdb stores in-frame clones only, minus some. The repertoire table contains about 70,000 clones. The germline CDR1 and CDR2 sequences are SGHNT and YYREEE (reference sequence). The V gene end was trimmed by 4 bases and the J gene end by 3 bases; junction bases not matched to a gene: 7. The CDR3 consists of 16 residues. The TCR was taken from a female donor in good health and CMV-seropositive. Sequencing was performed on PBMCs. The rearrangement uses TRBV5-4 and TRBJ2-3; 11 bases line up with TRBD2. The CDR3 DNA sequence: TGTGCCAGCAGCACGGGTAGCGGGAGGGTGACAGATACGCAGTATTTT. Translated, it gives CASSTGSGRVTDTQYF.